This passage covers 27 T cell receptor beta chains from one sample sequenced in a study of cytotoxic CD8 clonotypes in ibrutinib-treated CLL. Sequencing used immunoSEQ multiplex PCR; TCRdb keeps in-frame clones, though not all of them. Here the sample spans 130,000 or so clones, about four fifths being singletons. Specimen: PBMCs, collected after 12 months of ibrutinib treatment. These receptors were obtained from a human donor with chronic lymphocytic leukemia.

The gene calls are TRBV6-6 and TRBJ2-5; D may be TRBD2 (5 bases). The germline gives CDR1 MNHNY, CDR2 SVGAGI (reference sequence). The CDR3 has 12 residues. V lost 5 bases and J 7 bases, leaving 11 bases between the germline ends. The DNA of the CDR3 is TGTGCCAGCAGTCCCCCACTAGGGACCCAGTACTTC. Residues: CASSPPLGTQYF.

J is TRBJ1-4 and V is TRBV4-1; D unclear. Germline V gene sequence: CDR1 MGHRA, CDR2 YSYEKL. Trimming left V 4 bases short and J 8 bases short, with 14 bases between. The CDR3 totals 14 residues. The CDR3 is CASSPGLTEEKLFF. CDR3 nucleotides: TGCGCCAGCAGCCCTGGACTAACGGAGGAAAAACTGTTTTTT.

The chain uses TRBV10-3 and TRBJ1-1; D is perhaps TRBD1 (5 bases). In germline, CDR1 is ENHRY, CDR2 SYGVKD. Trimming cost V 5 bases and J 0 bases, with 16 bases left between them. This CDR3 spans 16 amino acids. CDR3 nucleotides: TGTGCCATCAGTTCCAGCGGGGGACTCTTGAACACTGAAGCTTTCTTT. As protein: CAISSSGGLLNTEAFF.

The chain carries TRBV6-6 and TRBJ2-1; 10 bases fit TRBD2. Trimming at V came to 8 bases and at J to 8 bases, leaving 15 bases not matched to a gene. The CDR3 totals 16 residues. Germline values: CDR1 MNHNY, CDR2 SVGAGI (reference sequence). The DNA of the CDR3 is TGTGCCAGCCCCAACTACCAAAGCGGGAGGGCGGATGAGCAGTTCTTC. The encoded protein is CASPNYQSGRADEQFF.

The chain joins TRBV10-3 to TRBJ1-5; no clear D. The germline gives CDR1 ENHRY, CDR2 SYGVKD. Trimming pared 6 bases from V and 0 bases from J, leaving 12 bases between. This CDR3 region has 15 residues. CDR3 loop: CAIREHGFSNQPQHF. CDR3 DNA: TGTGCCATCAGAGAACACGGATTTAGCAATCAGCCCCAGCATTTT.

This chain connects TRBV5-6 to TRBJ2-1; 9 bases agree with TRBD2. The CDR3 loop spans 18 amino acids. Per the germline V gene, CDR1 is SGHDT and CDR2 is YYEEEE. With 2 bases clipped from V and 7 bases from J, the junction kept 16 bases outside the gene matches. CDR3 in amino acids: CASSLSTWALAGANEQFF. The CDR3 DNA sequence: TGTGCCAGCAGCTTAAGCACTTGGGCCTTAGCGGGAGCGAATGAGCAGTTCTTC.

This chain uses TRBV19 with TRBJ2-1; unclear D gene. Per the germline V gene, CDR1 is LNHDA and CDR2 is SQIVND (reference sequence). The V end lost 9 bases, the J end lost 8 bases, and 20 bases lay between the germline ends. This CDR3 comprises 14 residues. The CDR3 bases are TGTGCCAGCACCCAAAGGCATAGCTTCGATGAGCAGTTCTTC. This sequence encodes CASTQRHSFDEQFF.

The chain has TRBV11-2 and TRBJ2-1, with a tentative D call TRBD2 (6 bases). CDR3 size: 15 residues. The germline V and J ends were trimmed by 1 base and 6 bases, with 13 bases remaining between them. Germline values: CDR1 SGHAT, CDR2 FQNNGV. In nucleotides, the CDR3 is TGTGCCAGCAGCTTAGGGCCAGGGAGGAGCAATGAGCAGTTCTTC. It is translated as CASSLGPGRSNEQFF.

The chain recombines TRBV28 with TRBJ2-7, with 9 positions matching TRBD2. In germline, CDR1 is MDHEN, CDR2 SYDVKM. This CDR3 has 13 residues. The J segment lost 5 bases and the V segment lost 6 bases, leaving 5 bases of the junction unmatched. This CDR3 reads CASRRLAENEQYF. CDR3 in DNA: TGTGCCAGCAGGAGACTAGCGGAAAACGAGCAGTACTTC. Drawing the rest from reference TRBV28 and TRBJ2-7, the complete variable domain is DVKVTQSSRYLVKRTGEKVFLECVQDMDHENMFWYRQDPGLGLRLIYFSYDVKMKEKGDIPEGYSVSREKKERFSLILESASTNQTSMYLCASRRLAENEQYFGPGTRLTVT.

This clone was recorded only once. The chain recombines TRBV27 with TRBJ2-7; no clear D gene. The length of the CDR3 is 16 residues. Germline V CDR1 and CDR2: MNHEY, SMNVEV (reference sequence). Trimming removed 2 bases from V and 0 bases from J, with 14 bases in between. The CDR3 reads CASSLTYAATSYEQYF. CDR3 nucleotide sequence: TGTGCCAGCAGTTTAACATACGCGGCCACCTCCTACGAGCAGTACTTC.

This sequence joins TRBV7-9 and TRBJ1-1; the D gene is possibly TRBD1 (6 bases). The CDR3 consists of 13 residues. Trimming removed 3 bases at V and 8 bases at J, with 13 bases between. Per the germline V gene, CDR1 is SEHNR and CDR2 is FQNEAQ (reference sequence). The CDR3 is CASSFLGTTEAFF. For the CDR3, the DNA is TGTGCCAGCAGCTTTTTAGGGACAACCGAAGCTTTCTTT.

V usage is TRBV11-2 and J usage is TRBJ2-1; D not resolved. Germline V gene lookup returns CDR1 SGHAT and CDR2 FQNNGV. The CDR3 length is 13 residues. Trimming took off 0 bases at V and 7 bases at J, with 7 bases between the two ends. The CDR3 bases are TGTGCCAGCAGCTTAGATCGCAGGAATGAGCAGTTCTTC. This codes for CASSLDRRNEQFF. Full variable domain (outside the CDR3, taken from reference TRBV11-2 and TRBJ2-1): EAGVAQSPRYKIIEKRQSVAFWCNPISGHATLYWYQQILGQGPKLLIQFQNNGVVDDSQLPKDRFSAERLKGVDSTLKIQPAKLEDSAVYLCASSLDRRNEQFFGPGTRLTVL.

V gene TRBV27 combines with J gene TRBJ2-1; D remains unclear. This CDR3 region has 14 residues. V shed 3 bases and J shed 4 bases, with 10 bases lying between them. In germline, CDR1 is MNHEY, CDR2 SMNVEV (reference sequence). CDR3 bases: TGTGCCAGCAGTTTTAGCAGGTTTTACAATGAGCAGTTCTTC. Protein: CASSFSRFYNEQFF.

This clone showed up just once. The chain has TRBV20-1 and TRBJ2-7; no definite D call. This CDR3 has 11 amino acids. Between the trimmed V and J ends, which lost 6 bases and 3 bases, there was a span of 9 bases. CDR1 and CDR2 (germline): DFQATT, SNEGSKA (reference sequence). The CDR3 loop reads CSAYMSYEQYF. DNA of the CDR3: TGCAGTGCCTACATGAGCTACGAGCAGTACTTC.

This clone was observed once. The V gene is TRBV11-1, the J gene TRBJ2-1; TRBD2 might be the D (5 bases). Germline V gives CDR1 SGHAT, CDR2 FQDESV (reference sequence). V was pared by 5 bases and J by 0 bases, with 14 bases between. The CDR3 contains 16 residues. The CDR3 nucleotides read TGTGCCAGCAGCCCCCCCCGACGGGGCTCCTACAATGAGCAGTTCTTC. It translates to CASSPPRRGSYNEQFF.

The table lists this clone with a few counts. The genes are TRBV7-2 and TRBJ2-7, with D tentatively TRBD1 or TRBD2 (6 bases each). With 4 bases removed from V and 7 bases from J, the gap between germline ends came to 17 bases. Germline CDR1 is SGHTA and CDR2 is FQGNSA. The CDR3 extends over 14 amino acids. The CDR3 nucleotides read TGTGCCAGCAGCTACCGCCGGGGGCTGGATGAGCAGTACTTC. Translating gives CASSYRRGLDEQYF.

V usage is TRBV7-2 and J usage is TRBJ2-3; TRBD1 matches 9 bases. Germline values: CDR1 SGHTA, CDR2 FQGNSA. V lost 3 bases and J lost 0; bases outside the gene matches: 4. The CDR3 is 16 residues long. CDR3 DNA sequence: TGTGCCAGCAGCTTCTGGACAGGGGATAGCACAGATACGCAGTATTTT. It codes for CASSFWTGDSTDTQYF.

J is TRBJ1-1 and V is TRBV5-1; 8 bases are a match to TRBD1. The V segment lost 1 base and the J segment 2 bases; nucleotides outside the gene matches: 1. The CDR3 covers 14 residues. Germline V CDR1 and CDR2: SGHRS, YFSETQ. CDR3 sequence reads: CASSLQGANTEAFF. For the CDR3, the DNA is TGCGCCAGCAGCTTGCAGGGGGCAAACACTGAAGCTTTCTTT.

This rearrangement joins TRBV19 to TRBJ2-1, with D maybe TRBD2 (6 bases). The CDR3 totals 13 residues. V was cut by 3 bases and J by 9 bases, with 12 bases left in between. Germline V gene sequence: CDR1 LNHDA, CDR2 SQIVND (reference sequence). The CDR3 DNA follows: TGTGCCAGTAGTATCCAGCGGGCGCGTGAGCAGTTCTTC. Its protein product is CASSIQRAREQFF.

The chain recombines TRBV6-1 with TRBJ2-7; D uncertain. Germline V lookup: CDR1 MNHNS, CDR2 SASEGT. The length of the CDR3 is 14 residues. The V end lost 4 bases, the J end lost 2 bases, and 12 bases lay between the germline ends. The CDR3 sequence is CASSVSTTTYEQYF. CDR3 coding DNA: TGTGCCAGCAGTGTGAGCACAACTACCTACGAGCAGTACTTC.

The CDR3 is CASSLDIQTQYF. The CDR3 DNA is TGCGCCAGCAGCTTGGACATTCAGACCCAGTACTTC. This chain connects TRBV5-1 to TRBJ2-5; D not resolved. Trimming removed 0 bases at V and 6 bases at J, with 6 bases between. Germline V gene data show CDR1 as SGHRS and CDR2 as YFSETQ. The CDR3 is 12 amino acids.

V and J are TRBV28 and TRBJ2-1; 9 bases match TRBD2. Germline V gene data show CDR1 as MDHEN and CDR2 as SYDVKM. The CDR3 contains 15 residues. With V trimmed by 2 bases and J by 10 bases, 9 bases remained unmatched. The CDR3 sequence: CASSLVAGVAGEQFF. The CDR3 nucleotides are TGTGCCAGCAGTTTAGTAGCGGGAGTGGCCGGGGAGCAGTTCTTC.

The V call is TRBV6-9, the J call TRBJ2-1; D tentatively fits TRBD1 or TRBD2 (6 bases each). CDR3 size: 15 residues. V was clipped by 0 bases and J by 6 bases, with 12 bases between them. Germline V lookup: CDR1 MNHGY, CDR2 SVAAGI. The DNA of the CDR3 is TGTGCCAGCAGTTATTCGGCAGGGGAGGTCAATGAGCAGTTCTTC. Its translation: CASSYSAGEVNEQFF.

V gene TRBV2 combines with J gene TRBJ2-2, with D possibly TRBD1 on 5 matching bases. The CDR3 is 15 residues long. The germline V gene has CDR1 SNHLY and CDR2 FYNNEI. Trimming cost V 3 bases and J 3 bases, with 11 bases left between them. This CDR3 reads CASSDDGADTGELFF. The CDR3 DNA reads TGTGCCAGCAGTGACGATGGGGCTGACACCGGGGAGCTGTTTTTT.

This clone was observed a handful of times. The rearrangement uses TRBV18 and TRBJ2-7, with D possibly matching TRBD2 (5 bases). The CDR3 length is 12 residues. Looked up from germline, CDR1 is KGHSH and CDR2 is LQKENI. V lost 8 bases and J 0 bases, leaving 8 bases between the germline ends. This CDR3 reads CASVGSSYEQYF. CDR3 coding DNA: TGTGCCAGCGTTGGGAGCTCCTACGAGCAGTACTTC.

This clone was counted between two and nine times. The rearrangement joins TRBV27 to TRBJ2-2, with D possibly TRBD2 on 6 matching bases. Trimming pared 5 bases from V and 4 bases from J, leaving 8 bases between. Per the germline V gene, CDR1 is MNHEY and CDR2 is SMNVEV (reference sequence). This CDR3 region has 13 residues. The CDR3 DNA sequence: TGTGCCAGCAGTCGCGGGGCCACCGGGGAGCTGTTTTTT. Translation gives CASSRGATGELFF.

The V gene is TRBV2, the J gene TRBJ2-1, with 11 positions matching TRBD2. Per the germline V gene, CDR1 is SNHLY and CDR2 is FYNNEI. The CDR3 is made up of 16 amino acids. V trimming: 4 bases; J trimming: 8 bases; junction bases outside the gene matches: 10. The CDR3 DNA follows: TGTGCCAGCAGTGTCCGAACTAGCGGGAGCTTGGATGAGCAGTTCTTC. Translation: CASSVRTSGSLDEQFF.